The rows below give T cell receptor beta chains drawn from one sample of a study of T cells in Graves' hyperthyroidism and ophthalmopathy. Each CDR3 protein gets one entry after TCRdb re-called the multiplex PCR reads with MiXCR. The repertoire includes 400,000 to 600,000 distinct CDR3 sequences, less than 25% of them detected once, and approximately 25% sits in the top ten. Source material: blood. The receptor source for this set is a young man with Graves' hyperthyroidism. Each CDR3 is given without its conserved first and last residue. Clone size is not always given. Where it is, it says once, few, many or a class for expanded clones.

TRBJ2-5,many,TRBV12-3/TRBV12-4,ASSNGQGQETQY
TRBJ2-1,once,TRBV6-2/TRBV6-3,ASSYQRSAGGLVHNEQF
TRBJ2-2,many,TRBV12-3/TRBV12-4,ASSGSLNTGELF
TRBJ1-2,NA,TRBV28,ASTPIQAALIYGYT
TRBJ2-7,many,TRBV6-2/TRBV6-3,ASSLPLTGGFYEQY
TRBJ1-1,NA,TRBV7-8,ASSAGGRGRRTEAF
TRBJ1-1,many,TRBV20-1,SSRGPGTEAF
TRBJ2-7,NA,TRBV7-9,ASTVIEQGNYEQY
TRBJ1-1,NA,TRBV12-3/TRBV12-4,ASKGNQWDTEAF
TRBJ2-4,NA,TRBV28,ASSPPDTTDKNIQY
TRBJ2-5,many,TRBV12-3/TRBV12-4,ASSLLLTGLVETQY
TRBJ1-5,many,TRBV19,ASSIRALDSAQNQPQH
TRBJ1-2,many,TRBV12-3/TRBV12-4,ASSLRTGIHRGYT
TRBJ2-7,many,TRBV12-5,ASGFGGYEQY
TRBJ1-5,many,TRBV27,ASSRDGTGFGQPQH
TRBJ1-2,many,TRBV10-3,AISDRRDGYT
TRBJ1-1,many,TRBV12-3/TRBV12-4,ASSLEDRFSPVMNTEAF
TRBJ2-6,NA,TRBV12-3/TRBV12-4,ASSSRAHSGANVLT